A single sample gave rise to the 27 T cell receptor beta chains below, sequenced in a study of PD-L1 blockade in urothelial cancer. Time point here: peripheral blood 6 weeks after treatment start. Only in-frame clones appear in the TCRdb table, and some are missing; sequencing was by immunoSEQ multiplex PCR. The table records some 50,000 clones, around 85% of them present only once. Material: PBMCs, obtained around atezolizumab (anti-PD-L1) treatment. The receptor source for this set is a man aged 50 to 60 with urothelial cancer.

This chain connects TRBV27 to TRBJ2-7, with D possibly TRBD1 on 5 matching bases. Germline assignment: CDR1 MNHEY and CDR2 SMNVEV (reference sequence). The V end lost 4 bases, the J end lost 12 bases, and 13 bases lay between the germline ends. This CDR3 has 11 amino acids. CDR3 loop: CASSSRTRAYF. The CDR3 DNA reads TGTGCCAGCAGTTCCCGGACAAGGGCGTACTTC.

V and J are TRBV7-9 and TRBJ1-2; weak D call: TRBD1 (5 bases). Germline V gene lookup returns CDR1 SEHNR and CDR2 FQNEAQ (reference sequence). V was trimmed by 5 bases and J by 6 bases, leaving 7 bases between them. The CDR3 runs 11 residues. The CDR3 region is CASSTGDGYTF. DNA for the CDR3: TGTGCCAGCAGCACGGGGGATGGCTACACCTTC.

The chain employs TRBV7-9 and TRBJ2-7; D unresolved. Trimming pared 2 bases from V and 1 base from J, leaving 12 bases between. CDR1 and CDR2 from the germline V gene are SEHNR and FQNEAQ (reference sequence). This CDR3 comprises 15 residues. This chain's CDR3 is CASSLWASESYEQYF. In DNA, the CDR3 is TGTGCCAGCAGCTTATGGGCCAGTGAATCCTACGAGCAGTACTTC.

This chain connects TRBV30 to TRBJ2-2; TRBD1 agrees at 12 bases. J lost 5 bases, V lost 4 bases, and 5 bases had no gene match. In germline, CDR1 is GTSNPN, CDR2 SVGIG (reference sequence). The CDR3 extends over 15 amino acids. CDR3 sequence reads: CAWKKGQGATGELFF. The CDR3 nucleotides are TGTGCCTGGAAAAAGGGACAGGGGGCTACCGGGGAGCTGTTTTTT.

The chain couples TRBV10-2 to TRBJ2-2; the match to TRBD2 covers 11 bases. The V segment lost 6 bases and the J segment 3 bases; nucleotides outside the gene matches: 9. CDR1 WSHSY and CDR2 SAAADI come from the germline V gene. CDR3 length: 17 amino acids. The CDR3 protein is CASSLVLLAGDTGELFF. CDR3 DNA sequence: TGCGCCAGCAGCTTGGTTTTACTAGCGGGGGACACCGGGGAGCTGTTTTTT.

The genes are TRBV25-1 and TRBJ1-1; D is possibly TRBD1 (6 bases). V was trimmed by 0 bases and J by 7 bases, leaving 21 bases between them. The CDR3 length is 17 residues. Looked up from germline, CDR1 is MGHDK and CDR2 is SYGVNS. CDR3 in DNA: TGTGCCAGCAGTGAATATCGTCCGGGTGGTAGGGGGGGTGAAGCTTTCTTT. This codes for CASSEYRPGGRGGEAFF.

This sequence joins TRBV7-9 and TRBJ1-2; 9 nucleotides agree with TRBD1. CDR1 is SEHNR and CDR2 is FQNEAQ in the germline V gene (reference sequence). The length of the CDR3 is 15 residues. The V segment lost 4 bases and the J segment 4 bases; nucleotides outside the gene matches: 7. The CDR3 protein is CASSSLQGAGYGYTF. As DNA, the CDR3 is TGTGCCAGCAGCTCCTTACAGGGGGCGGGCTATGGCTACACCTTC.

V and J are TRBV2 and TRBJ1-6, with 10 positions matching TRBD1. V lost 6 bases to trimming and J lost 8 bases; unmatched junction nucleotides: 4. Germline CDR1 SNHLY, CDR2 FYNNEI. This CDR3 region has 14 residues. The CDR3 region is CASRDRGRHSPLHF. CDR3 sequence (DNA): TGTGCCAGCAGAGACAGGGGGCGGCATTCACCCCTCCACTTT. The complete variable domain, with remaining parts taken from reference TRBV2 and TRBJ1-6, reads EPEVTQTPSHQVTQMGQEVILRCVPISNHLYFYWYRQILGQKVEFLVSFYNNEISEKSEIFDDQFSVERPDGSNFTLKIRSTKLEDSAMYFCASRDRGRHSPLHFGNGTRLTVT.

V is TRBV30 and J is TRBJ1-2; 10 bases align to TRBD1. The CDR3 contains 13 residues. Germline CDR1 GTSNPN, CDR2 SVGIG (reference sequence). The junction had 7 bases not matched to a gene; V was cut back by 8 bases and J by 4 bases. The CDR3 DNA follows: TGTGCCGGGGCCGGACAGGGGGGCTATGGCTACACCTTC. It encodes CAGAGQGGYGYTF.

The chain joins TRBV7-9 to TRBJ2-2; TRBD1 agrees at 7 bases. This CDR3 is 17 amino acids long. Germline-derived CDR1 and CDR2 are SEHNR and FQNEAQ (reference sequence). The V segment lost 1 base and the J segment 4 bases; nucleotides outside the gene matches: 9. This CDR3 reads CASSLERAGGRTGELFF. The CDR3, as DNA: TGTGCCAGCAGCTTAGAGAGGGCAGGGGGACGCACCGGGGAGCTGTTTTTT.

This clone was picked up a small number of times. This chain connects TRBV11-2 to TRBJ1-1; TRBD1 matches 8 bases. Trimming at V came to 1 base and at J to 6 bases, leaving 7 bases not matched to a gene. Germline CDR1 is SGHAT and CDR2 is FQNNGV. The CDR3 is 15 residues long. CDR3: CASSLGDRRKSEAFF. The CDR3 DNA follows: TGTGCCAGCAGCTTAGGGGACAGGCGAAAATCTGAAGCTTTCTTT.

This chain connects TRBV5-8 to TRBJ1-2, with 7 positions matching TRBD1. Per the germline V gene, CDR1 is SGHTS and CDR2 is YDEGEE. J gave up 0 bases and V 7 bases, and 18 bases lay outside the gene matches. The CDR3 extends over 18 amino acids. CDR3 region: CASLSWLGTAGTNYGYTF. In DNA form, the CDR3 reads TGTGCCAGCTTATCCTGGCTTGGGACAGCCGGAACTAACTATGGCTACACCTTC.

This chain uses TRBV5-4 with TRBJ2-7; TRBD1 matches 8 bases. The ends lost 8 bases at V and 5 bases at J; junction bases unmatched: 9. Germline loops: CDR1 SGHNT, CDR2 YYREEE (reference sequence). The CDR3 runs 13 residues. In DNA form, the CDR3 reads TGTGCCAGTGGGACAGGACCCTTAGACGAGCAGTACTTC. As protein: CASGTGPLDEQYF.

The chain links TRBV9 to TRBJ1-2; 7 bases agree with TRBD1. Looked up from germline, CDR1 is SGDLS and CDR2 is YYNGEE. The CDR3 runs 16 residues. V was pared by 1 base and J by 8 bases, with 14 bases of the junction left unmatched. The CDR3 protein is CASSVLGQVDVDGYTF. In DNA, the CDR3 is TGTGCCAGCAGCGTATTAGGACAGGTCGATGTTGACGGCTACACCTTC. Full variable domain (rest looked up from reference TRBV9 and TRBJ1-2): DSGVTQTPKHLITATGQRVTLRCSPRSGDLSVYWYQQSLDQGLQFLIQYYNGEERAKGNILERFSAQQFPDLHSELNLSSLELGDSALYFCASSVLGQVDVDGYTFGSGTRLTVV.

V gene TRBV9 combines with J gene TRBJ2-7; 8 bases line up with TRBD2. V dropped 4 bases and J dropped 4; count of bases not matched to a gene: 7. This CDR3 is built from 14 residues. Looked up from germline, CDR1 is SGDLS and CDR2 is YYNGEE. The CDR3 DNA follows: TGTGCCAGCAGCCCCGGGAGGGCCGTATACGAGCAGTACTTC. This translates into CASSPGRAVYEQYF.

The chain employs TRBV6-5 and TRBJ1-2; D call uncertain. V was cut by 6 bases and J by 1 base, with 15 bases left in between. CDR1 is MNHEY, CDR2 SVGAGI, per germline. This CDR3 comprises 15 residues. CDR3 amino acids: CASSSPRGFNYGYTF. CDR3 DNA: TGTGCCAGCAGCTCGCCCCGGGGTTTTAACTATGGCTACACCTTC.

Only a few counts were recorded for this clone. The J gene is TRBJ2-7, the V gene TRBV27; 7 bases are shared with TRBD1. V was pared by 5 bases and J by 5 bases, with 9 bases of the junction left unmatched. In germline, CDR1 is MNHEY, CDR2 SMNVEV (reference sequence). The CDR3 length is 14 residues. DNA of the CDR3: TGTGCCAGCAGTGTTACCCCAAGGGGGCACGAGCAGTACTTC. Its translation: CASSVTPRGHEQYF.

The chain joins TRBV7-2 to TRBJ2-1, with TRBD1 identical over 8 bases. Germline V gene lookup returns CDR1 SGHTA and CDR2 FQGNSA. The CDR3 totals 15 residues. Losses at the gene ends were 5 bases for V and 6 bases for J; bases not matched to a gene: 9. The DNA for the CDR3 is TGTGCCAGCAGCCCTCAGGGGGCGCGAGGCAATGAGCAGTTCTTC. As protein: CASSPQGARGNEQFF.

The chain uses TRBV10-3 and TRBJ2-7; 7 nucleotides align to TRBD2. The germline gives CDR1 ENHRY, CDR2 SYGVKD. The CDR3 spans 15 residues. J was trimmed by 1 base and V by 4 bases; bases with no gene match: 7. This CDR3 is CAISGTSGDSYEQYF. CDR3 sequence (DNA): TGTGCCATCAGTGGTACCAGCGGGGATTCCTACGAGCAGTACTTC.

V usage is TRBV4-1 and J usage is TRBJ1-3; 7 bases align to TRBD1. There are 16 residues in the CDR3. Unmatched junction bases numbered 11, after V lost 2 bases and J lost 7 bases. Germline CDR1 MGHRA, CDR2 YSYEKL. CDR3 sequence (DNA): TGCGCCAGCAGCCAAACGGTGGGGACAGCCTCTAACACCATATATTTT. Its translation is CASSQTVGTASNTIYF.

The CDR3 bases are TGTGCCTGGAGCCACTCAGGGGGCTTACAGCCCCAGCATTTT. It encodes CAWSHSGGLQPQHF. The genes are TRBV30 and TRBJ1-5, with TRBD1 matching 8 bases. The germline CDR1 and CDR2 sequences are GTSNPN and SVGIG (reference sequence). The CDR3 runs 14 residues. J was trimmed by 7 bases and V by 3 bases; bases with no gene match: 8. The full variable domain, with the rest looked up from reference TRBV30 and TRBJ1-5, is SQTIHQWPATLVQPVGSPLSLECTVEGTSNPNLYWYRQAAGRGLQLLFYSVGIGQISSEVPQNLSASRPQDRQFILSSKKLLLSDSGFYLCAWSHSGGLQPQHFGDGTRLSIL.

The rearrangement uses TRBV27 and TRBJ1-1, with a weak D call TRBD1 (5 bases). The germline V and J ends were trimmed by 4 bases and 4 bases, with 16 bases remaining between them. CDR1 is MNHEY, CDR2 SMNVEV, per germline (reference sequence). The CDR3 consists of 15 residues. Written as DNA, the CDR3 is TGTGCCAGCAGTTCCCTGACAGCCGTCGTCACTGAAGCTTTCTTT. Protein: CASSSLTAVVTEAFF.

This clone was seen more than once but under ten times. The gene calls are TRBV4-1 and TRBJ2-2; D remains unclear. There are 14 residues in the CDR3. The V end lost 4 bases, the J end lost 6 bases, and 12 bases lay between the germline ends. CDR1 is MGHRA and CDR2 is YSYEKL in the germline V gene. The chain's CDR3 is CASSPTPSSGELFF. The CDR3 bases are TGCGCCAGCAGCCCCACACCGTCCTCCGGGGAGCTGTTTTTT.

This chain joins TRBV28 and TRBJ2-1, with 10 bases that match TRBD2. Losses at the gene ends were 6 bases for V and 3 bases for J; bases not matched to a gene: 17. This CDR3 is built from 19 residues. Germline V gene lookup returns CDR1 MDHEN and CDR2 SYDVKM. CDR3 loop: CASRPSGTSAYGGYNEQFF. CDR3 bases: TGTGCCAGCAGGCCTTCCGGGACTAGCGCGTATGGGGGCTACAATGAGCAGTTCTTC.

The chain is built from TRBV28 and TRBJ2-7, with 7 bases that match TRBD1. CDR1 and CDR2 from the germline V gene are MDHEN and SYDVKM. CDR3 size: 14 residues. Trimming took 5 bases from V and 3 from J; bases not matched to a gene: 7. The CDR3 DNA reads TGTGCCAGCAGTCCCGGACAGGTTTACTACGAGCAGTACTTC. Translating gives CASSPGQVYYEQYF.

The chain combines TRBV19 with TRBJ1-3, with D uncertain. The CDR3 runs 15 residues. Germline V gene lookup returns CDR1 LNHDA and CDR2 SQIVND (reference sequence). The V and J ends lost 3 bases and 0 bases respectively, with 9 bases between them. The CDR3 sequence is CASSILQASGNTIYF. The DNA of the CDR3 is TGTGCCAGTAGTATCTTGCAGGCCTCTGGAAACACCATATATTTT.

The rearrangement joins TRBV30 to TRBJ2-7; 7 nucleotides line up with TRBD1. There are 12 residues in the CDR3. Per germline, CDR1 GTSNPN and CDR2 SVGIG (reference sequence). V shed 5 bases, J shed 6 bases, and the junction held 7 bases outside the gene matches. The CDR3: CAWGETGFEQYF. The CDR3 nucleotides read TGTGCCTGGGGGGAGACAGGGTTCGAGCAGTACTTC.